This T cell receptor beta chain was found in a study of control samples from healthy donors and cancer patients. Generated by immunoSEQ multiplex PCR, the TCRdb table keeps only in-frame clones and is missing some. Of approximately 94,000 clones detected, 85% to 90% appear once; the ten largest clones hold around 1.3%. Germline trimming cut 0 bases from V and 5 bases from J; bases unmatched to any gene: 8. Germline assignment: CDR1 LGHNA and CDR2 YSLEER. The CDR3 covers 16 residues. V usage is TRBV4-3 and J usage is TRBJ2-7, with 9 bases matching TRBD1. Input material: blood. This clonotype was sampled from a woman in her forties or fifties in good health. In nucleotides, the CDR3 is TGCGCCAGCAGCCAAGATGAAGGGACAGGGCTCCACGAGCAGTACTTC. Its protein is CASSQDEGTGLHEQYF.